This T cell receptor beta chain was sequenced during a study of identical twins. This clonotype was found a few times. The antigen is undetermined. TCRdb ran MiXCR on the 5' RACE reads and lists one entry per CDR3 protein. The table records about 520,000 distinct CDR3 sequences, roughly a fifth of them present only once. CDR1 and CDR2 from the germline V gene are ENHRY and SYGVKD. The CDR3 loop spans 14 amino acids. Unmatched junction bases numbered 7, after V lost 6 bases and J lost 8 bases. Study-level findings and limits: Models predicted less out-of-frame TCR alpha sharing in monozygotic twins than was found.

These same data were also listed under a study on T cells expressing NK-cell markers. Per that paper: In several experiments, sorting was confined to alpha-beta TCR T cells through use of an anti-gamma-delta TCR antibody. A few donors' CD3+CD56-NKG2C+ cells were dominated by the same clonotypes.

This clonotype was sampled from a woman aged 18 to 35 in good health. Sequencing input: CD4+ T cells sorted from blood. The chain couples TRBV10-3 to TRBJ2-1; 10 positions match TRBD1. This CDR3 is CAIRDRDRGDEQFF. Here the CDR3 DNA reads TGTGCCATCAGAGACCGGGACAGGGGAGATGAGCAGTTCTTC.